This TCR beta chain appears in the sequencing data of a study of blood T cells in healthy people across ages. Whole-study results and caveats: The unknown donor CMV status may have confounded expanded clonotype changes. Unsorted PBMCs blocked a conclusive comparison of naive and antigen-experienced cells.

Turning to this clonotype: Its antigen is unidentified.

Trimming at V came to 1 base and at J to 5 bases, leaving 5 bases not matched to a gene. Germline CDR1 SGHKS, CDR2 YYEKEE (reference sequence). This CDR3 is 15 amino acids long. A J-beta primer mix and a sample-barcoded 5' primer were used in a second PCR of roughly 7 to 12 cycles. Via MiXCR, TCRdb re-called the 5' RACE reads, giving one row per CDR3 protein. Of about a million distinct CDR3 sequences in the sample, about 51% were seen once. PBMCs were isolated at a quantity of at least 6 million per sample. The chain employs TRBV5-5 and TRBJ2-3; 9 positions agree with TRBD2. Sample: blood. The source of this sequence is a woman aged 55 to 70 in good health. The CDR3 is CASSLLAGDRDTQYF. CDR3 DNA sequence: TGTGCCAGCAGCTTGTTAGCGGGAGATAGAGATACGCAGTATTTT.